This T cell receptor (beta chain) originates from a study of blood T cell repertoires in COVID-19 (dated by TCRdb to the early 2020s). About the investigation overall: The collaborator samples originated in the United States, Italy and Spain and spanned the acute and convalescent phases of COVID-19. The repertoires were released in a freely available public database intended as a resource for research on the immune response to SARS-CoV-2. Samples were obtained from the ongoing ImmuneRACE study (first 160 participants) and from about 1,300 subjects provided by 6 global collaborators. The dataset comprised deeply sampled blood TCRbeta repertoires from subjects exposed to, actively infected with, or recovered from COVID-19. The material from the prospective study consisted of cDNA or gDNA derived from T cells, B-cell-depleted T cells, or PBMCs. Nearly every sample came with metadata listing a de-identified subject ID, COVID-19 status, age in years and sex. Where available, HLA class I and class II types were obtained from metadata supplied by the sample provider rather than from assay-based typing. The investigation overall reported the following: The quantity of clinical and demographic metadata differed by source and by participant and was supplied without curation.

The CDR3, from cysteine to phenylalanine, totals 21 residues. Only the CDR3 DNA stays, 63 bases, in frame from base 1. CDR1 and CDR2 are read off the germline V gene (reference sequence) as LGHDT and YNNKEL. Unmatched junction bases come to 16, with V trimmed by 4 bases and J by 2 bases. As concerns this clone: Which antigen it targets is not known. No much larger clone exists at a distance of one base, and base qualities are not known.

One collaborating source in Seattle enrolled patients during active infection and followed them longitudinally through the course of disease. Collaborating institutions collected whole blood in K2EDTA tubes following their own protocols. For TCRbeta analysis, collaborator samples were shipped as frozen whole blood, as isolated PBMCs, or as DNA extracted from either sample type. The immunoSEQ Assay, a bias-controlled multiplex PCR, was used to amplify TCRbeta CDR3 regions from genomic DNA. Regarding the original processing steps: Within the assay, amplification of reference gene primers was used to estimate how many nucleated cells each sample contained. To quantify the absolute abundance of each unique TCRbeta CDR3 rearrangement, sequence reads were collapsed and filtered. For each sample, productive Simpson clonality was calculated by taking the square root of Simpson's diversity index across productive rearrangements. Held by TCRdb, this immuneACCESS table contains in-frame sequences only and omits some clones. Under half of the omission traces to an unresolved V gene where checked; the cause of the rest is unknown. That table is the source of V, J and clone size, and D and trimming were worked out from the DNA. The sample data list fewer than 300,000 clones, and just under 90% of these were observed just once. The leading ten clones occupy over 5.5% of the sample.

The sequence links TRBV3-1 (or the pseudogene TRBV3-2) to TRBJ2-3; 15 bases in between match TRBD2. Sequencing used peripheral blood. This TCR was recovered from a woman aged 45-65 years with COVID-19, enrolled during active disease. CDR3 region: CASSLGTSGRTRGKFTDTQYF. The bases are TGTGCCAGCAGCCTGGGGACTAGCGGGAGGACAAGGGGAAAGTTCACAGATACGCAGTATTTT.